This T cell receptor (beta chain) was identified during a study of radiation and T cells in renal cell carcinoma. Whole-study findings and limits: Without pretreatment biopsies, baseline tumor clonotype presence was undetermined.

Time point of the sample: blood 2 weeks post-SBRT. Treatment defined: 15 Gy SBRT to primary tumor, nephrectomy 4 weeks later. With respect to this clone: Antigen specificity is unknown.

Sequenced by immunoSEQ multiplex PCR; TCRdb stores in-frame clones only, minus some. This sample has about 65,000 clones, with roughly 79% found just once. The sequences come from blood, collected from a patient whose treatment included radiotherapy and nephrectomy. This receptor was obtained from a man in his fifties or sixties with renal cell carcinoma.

The CDR3 region is CASTLPDTGELFF. The CDR3 region has the DNA TGTGCCAGCACCCTCCCGGACACCGGGGAGCTGTTTTTT. The gene calls are TRBV6-5 and TRBJ2-2; D not resolved. This CDR3 spans 13 amino acids. Germline assignment: CDR1 MNHEY and CDR2 SVGAGI. V lost 7 bases to trimming and J lost 3 bases, with 9 bases between them.